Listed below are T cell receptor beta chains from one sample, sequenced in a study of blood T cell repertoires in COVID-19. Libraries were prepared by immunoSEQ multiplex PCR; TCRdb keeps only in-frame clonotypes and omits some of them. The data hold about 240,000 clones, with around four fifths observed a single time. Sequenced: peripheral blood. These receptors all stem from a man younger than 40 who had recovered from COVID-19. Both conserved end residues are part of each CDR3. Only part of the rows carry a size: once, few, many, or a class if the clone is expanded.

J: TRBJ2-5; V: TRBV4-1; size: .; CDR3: CASSLRTSGEREETQYF
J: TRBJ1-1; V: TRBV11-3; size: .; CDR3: CASSPTGVHTEAFF
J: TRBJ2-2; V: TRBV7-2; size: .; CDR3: CASNALATNTGELFF
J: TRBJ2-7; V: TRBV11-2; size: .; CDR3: CASSLSQRGYEQYF
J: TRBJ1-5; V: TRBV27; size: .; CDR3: CASRSGQGLGSNQPQHF
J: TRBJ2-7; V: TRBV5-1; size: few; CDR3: CASSRTNQGYEQYF
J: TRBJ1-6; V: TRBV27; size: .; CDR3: CASSLMSGQSSTYNSPLHF
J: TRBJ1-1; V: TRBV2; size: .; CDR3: CASFLQETGGTEAFF
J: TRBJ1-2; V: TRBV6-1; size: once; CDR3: CASSEGAYGYTF
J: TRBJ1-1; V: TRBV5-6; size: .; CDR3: CASSFRGGTEAFF
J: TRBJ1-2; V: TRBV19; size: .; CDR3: CASSLSHPGGYGYTF
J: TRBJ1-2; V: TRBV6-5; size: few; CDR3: CASRNSGNYGYTF
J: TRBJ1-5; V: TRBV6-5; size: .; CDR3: CASSYSTPGVGQPQHF
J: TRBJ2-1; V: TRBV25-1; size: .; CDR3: CASSQSGGLYNEQFF
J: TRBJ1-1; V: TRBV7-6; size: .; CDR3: CASSSDEWTEAFF
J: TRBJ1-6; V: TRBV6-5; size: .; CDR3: CASTPGGNNSPLHF
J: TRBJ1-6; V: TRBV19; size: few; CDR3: CASSIGYNSPLHF
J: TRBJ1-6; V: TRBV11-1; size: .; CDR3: CASSLAGSYNSPLHF
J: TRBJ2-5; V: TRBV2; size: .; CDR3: CASRDSSGGTQETQYF
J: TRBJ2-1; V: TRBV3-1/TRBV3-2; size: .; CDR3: CASSRGLAGDNEQFF
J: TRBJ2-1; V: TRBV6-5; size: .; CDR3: CASSPGWSNEQFF
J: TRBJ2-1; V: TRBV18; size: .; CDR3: CASSPRVNEQFF
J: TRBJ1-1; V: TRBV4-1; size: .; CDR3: CASSHPPTGGTEAFF
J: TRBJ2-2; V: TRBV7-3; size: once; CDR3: CASSSGGERELFF
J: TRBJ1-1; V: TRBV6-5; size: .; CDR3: CASSYGAVTEAFF
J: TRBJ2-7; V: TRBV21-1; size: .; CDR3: CASSKGVLGADRAYEQYF
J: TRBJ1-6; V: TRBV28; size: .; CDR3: CASSAGTVPLHF
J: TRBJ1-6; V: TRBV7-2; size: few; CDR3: CASSPVSAGHSPLHF
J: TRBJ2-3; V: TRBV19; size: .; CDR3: CASSIGGGAADTQYF
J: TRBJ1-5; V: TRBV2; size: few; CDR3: CASSDSQGTQPQHF
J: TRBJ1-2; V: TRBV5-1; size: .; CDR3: CASSSGDENYGYTF
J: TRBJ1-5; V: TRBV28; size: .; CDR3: CASSLLGAQPQHF
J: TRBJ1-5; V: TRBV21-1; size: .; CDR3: CASSRGPDISNQPQHF
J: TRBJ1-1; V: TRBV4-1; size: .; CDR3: CASSTTVRDRVAAEAFF
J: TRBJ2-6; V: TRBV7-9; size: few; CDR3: CAIQLGASAGANVLTF